The 10 T cell receptor beta chains reported below all come from one sample, sequenced in a study of blood T cells in healthy people across ages. A second PCR of 7 to 11 cycles used a sample-barcoded 5' primer and a J-beta primer mix. TCRdb called the 5' RACE reads again in MiXCR, with one record for every CDR3 protein. Among about 1.8 million distinct CDR3 sequences listed, around half were seen once. The sample was blood. These receptors all come from a woman in her forties in good health.

This clonotype showed up just a few times. The chain combines TRBV28 with TRBJ2-1; D uncertain. V lost 8 bases and J lost 6, with 11 bases in between. The germline V gene has CDR1 MDHEN and CDR2 SYDVKM. The CDR3 runs to 12 residues. Here the CDR3 reads CASPNPFNEQFF. CDR3 DNA sequence: TGTGCCAGCCCGAACCCTTTCAATGAGCAGTTCTTC.

This clonotype turned up a few times. CDR3 sequence (DNA): TGTGCCAGCAGAAATGGACAGGGAATAAACATTCAGTACTTC. Translation gives CASRNGQGINIQYF. The rearrangement links TRBV6-6 to TRBJ2-4; 8 bases align to TRBD1. CDR1 and CDR2 from the germline V gene are MNHNY and SVGAGI (reference sequence). The CDR3 consists of 14 residues. V shed 6 bases, J shed 6 bases, and the junction held 7 bases outside the gene matches.

This clonotype came up once. This chain uses TRBV4-2 with TRBJ2-1; weak D call: TRBD1 (6 bases). Germline CDR1 is LGHNA and CDR2 is YNFKEQ. V gave up 2 bases and J gave up 7 bases, with 15 bases separating them. This CDR3 contains 15 residues. The CDR3 coding sequence is TGTGCCAGCAGCCAATTCAAAGGGGGAGCTAATGAGCAGTTCTTC. It specifies CASSQFKGGANEQFF.

This rearrangement joins TRBV27 to TRBJ2-1; 8 bases map to TRBD2. With 5 bases clipped from V and 10 bases from J, the junction kept 7 bases outside the gene matches. This CDR3 region has 13 residues. Germline-derived CDR1 and CDR2 are MNHEY and SMNVEV (reference sequence). CDR3 nucleotide sequence: TGTGCCAGCAGTCCCTATCAGCGGGGGGAGCAGTTCTTC. Protein sequence: CASSPYQRGEQFF.

This clonotype was counted a few times. The rearrangement joins TRBV20-1 to TRBJ2-5; D unclear. The CDR3 runs to 10 residues. Trimming took 5 bases from V and 3 from J, leaving 4 bases between them. The germline CDR1 and CDR2 sequences are DFQATT and SNEGSKA (reference sequence). CDR3 sequence reads: CSAPKETQYF. The CDR3, as DNA: TGCAGTGCTCCAAAAGAGACCCAGTACTTC.

The genes are TRBV7-2 and TRBJ1-4; tentatively, D is TRBD1 (6 bases). V lost 1 base and J 9 bases, leaving 15 bases between the germline ends. The CDR3 consists of 15 residues. Looked up from germline, CDR1 is SGHTA and CDR2 is FQGNSA. The CDR3 loop reads CASSLEGTRGKKLFF. DNA of the CDR3: TGTGCCAGCAGCTTAGAGGGCACCAGGGGAAAAAAACTGTTTTTT.

As to this clonotype: The DNA is left out, because the CDR3 cannot be placed on it with certainty; the CDR3 is given as TCRdb lists it. The V and J genes are TRBV12-1 and TRBJ2-1; TRBD2, as called in the table, went unchecked against the DNA. TRBV12-1 counts as a pseudogene. The CDR3 length is 15 residues, termini included. The CDR3 region is CASSFASGTNNEQFF.

The chain uses TRBV20-1 and TRBJ2-5; either TRBD1 or TRBD2 may supply D (6 bases each). V lost 0 bases, J lost 2 bases, and 13 bases lay in between. The CDR3 has 15 amino acids. Germline CDR1 is DFQATT and CDR2 is SNEGSKA (reference sequence). CDR3 sequence (DNA): TGCAGTGCTAGAGATGGTACAGGGAGGCAAGAGACCCAGTACTTC. Translation gives CSARDGTGRQETQYF.

This rearrangement joins TRBV7-2 to TRBJ2-5; TRBD2 is a possible D gene (5 bases). Trimming removed 5 bases from V and 2 bases from J, with 12 bases in between. The CDR3 is 14 residues long. From germline, CDR1 is SGHTA and CDR2 FQGNSA. CDR3 sequence reads: CASSVWRYQETQYF. In DNA, the CDR3 is TGTGCCAGCAGCGTTTGGAGGTATCAAGAGACCCAGTACTTC. Full variable domain (outside the CDR3, taken from reference TRBV7-2 and TRBJ2-5): GAGVSQSPSNKVTEKGKDVELRCDPISGHTALYWYRQSLGQGLEFLIYFQGNSAPDKSGLPSDRFSAERTGGSVSTLTIQRTQQEDSAVYLCASSVWRYQETQYFGPGTRLLVL.

This rearrangement joins TRBV7-8 to TRBJ1-5; D gene unclear. This CDR3 spans 14 amino acids. Trimming cost V 2 bases and J 5 bases, with 10 bases left between them. CDR1 and CDR2 (germline): SGHVS, FQNEAQ. CDR3 sequence (DNA): TGTGCCAGCAGCTTATTGAACACCGATCAGCCCCAGCATTTT. This encodes CASSLLNTDQPQHF. The variable domain in full, with the rest retrieved from reference TRBV7-8 and TRBJ1-5, is GAGVSQSPRYKVAKRGQDVALRCDPISGHVSLFWYQQALGQGPEFLTYFQNEAQLDKSGLPSDRFFAERPEGSVSTLKIQRTQQEDSAVYLCASSLLNTDQPQHFGDGTRLSIL.